The TCR beta chain described here comes from a study of T-cell reconstitution after alpha-beta-depleted transplantation in children. The library targeted TCRbeta and was prepared with unique molecular identifiers. In TCRdb, the PCR reads were re-called with MiXCR into one record per CDR3 protein. The sample comprises some 200,000 distinct CDR3 sequences, roughly 10% of which are singletons, and around 6.2% rests with the top ten. Deletions cut 5 bases from V and 2 bases from J, with 12 bases between. Per germline, CDR1 LNHNV and CDR2 YYDKDF (reference sequence). CDR3 size: 14 residues. This chain connects TRBV15 to TRBJ1-1; the D gene is possibly TRBD1 (5 bases). Sample: PBMCs from the stem cell graft donor, taken from the stem cell graft. This clonotype was sampled from a human donor who donated a stem cell graft to a child with acute lymphoblastic leukemia. CDR3 protein: CATSRGAANTEAFF. The CDR3 nucleotides are TGTGCCACCAGCCGAGGGGCAGCTAACACTGAAGCTTTCTTT.